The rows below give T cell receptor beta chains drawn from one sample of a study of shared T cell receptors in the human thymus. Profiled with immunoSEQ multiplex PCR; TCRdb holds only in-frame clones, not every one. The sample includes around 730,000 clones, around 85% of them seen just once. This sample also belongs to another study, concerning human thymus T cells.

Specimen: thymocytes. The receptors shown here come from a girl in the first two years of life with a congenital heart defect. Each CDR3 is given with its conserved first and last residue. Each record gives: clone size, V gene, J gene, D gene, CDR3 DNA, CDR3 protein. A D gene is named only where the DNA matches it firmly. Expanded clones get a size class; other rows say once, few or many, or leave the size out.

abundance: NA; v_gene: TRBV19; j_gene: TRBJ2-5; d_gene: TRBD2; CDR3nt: TGTGCCAGTAGTAGCGGGGGGCCCATAGGGACCCAGTACTTC; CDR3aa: CASSSGGPIGTQYF
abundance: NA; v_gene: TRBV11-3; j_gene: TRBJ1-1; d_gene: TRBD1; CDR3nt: TGTGCCAGCAGCTTAGTGACAGGGGATGAAGCTTTCTTT; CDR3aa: CASSLVTGDEAFF
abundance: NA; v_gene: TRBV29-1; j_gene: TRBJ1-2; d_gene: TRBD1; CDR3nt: TGCAGCGTTAAAACAGGGGGCGACTATGGCTACACCTTC; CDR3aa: CSVKTGGDYGYTF
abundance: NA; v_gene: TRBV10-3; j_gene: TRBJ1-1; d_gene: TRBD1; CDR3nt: TGTGCCATCAGTGTATACAGGGGGCGCGGCACTGAAGCTTTCTTT; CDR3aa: CAISVYRGRGTEAFF
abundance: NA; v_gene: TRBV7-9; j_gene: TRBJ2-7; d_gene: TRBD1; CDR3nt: TGTGCCAGCAGCTTCGGGGACAGGGGGGGATTCTACGAGCAGTACTTC; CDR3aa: CASSFGDRGGFYEQYF
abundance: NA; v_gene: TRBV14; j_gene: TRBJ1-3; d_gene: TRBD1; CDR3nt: TGTGCCAGCAGCCAAGTCTGCTTGGACAGGGGCGACTTGACGACCATATATTTT; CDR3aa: CASSQVCLDRGDLTTIYF
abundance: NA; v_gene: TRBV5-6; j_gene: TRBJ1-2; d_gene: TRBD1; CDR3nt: TGTGCCAGCAGCACCGGACAGGGGTCCTATGGCTACACCTTC; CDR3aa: CASSTGQGSYGYTF
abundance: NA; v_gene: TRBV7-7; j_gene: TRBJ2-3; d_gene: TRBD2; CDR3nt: TGTGCTAGCAGCCCTGGGGTGGGACTAAGCACAGATACGCAGTATTTT; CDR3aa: CASSPGVGLSTDTQYF
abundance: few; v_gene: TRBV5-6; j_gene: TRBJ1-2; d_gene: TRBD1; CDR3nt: TGTGCCAGCAGCTTGGCAGGGGACAGAATCTATGGCTACACCTTC; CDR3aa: CASSLAGDRIYGYTF
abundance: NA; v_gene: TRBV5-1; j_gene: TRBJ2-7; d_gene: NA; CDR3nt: TGCGCCAGCAGCCTCCGGGACACACTCTACGAGCAGTACTTC; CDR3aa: CASSLRDTLYEQYF